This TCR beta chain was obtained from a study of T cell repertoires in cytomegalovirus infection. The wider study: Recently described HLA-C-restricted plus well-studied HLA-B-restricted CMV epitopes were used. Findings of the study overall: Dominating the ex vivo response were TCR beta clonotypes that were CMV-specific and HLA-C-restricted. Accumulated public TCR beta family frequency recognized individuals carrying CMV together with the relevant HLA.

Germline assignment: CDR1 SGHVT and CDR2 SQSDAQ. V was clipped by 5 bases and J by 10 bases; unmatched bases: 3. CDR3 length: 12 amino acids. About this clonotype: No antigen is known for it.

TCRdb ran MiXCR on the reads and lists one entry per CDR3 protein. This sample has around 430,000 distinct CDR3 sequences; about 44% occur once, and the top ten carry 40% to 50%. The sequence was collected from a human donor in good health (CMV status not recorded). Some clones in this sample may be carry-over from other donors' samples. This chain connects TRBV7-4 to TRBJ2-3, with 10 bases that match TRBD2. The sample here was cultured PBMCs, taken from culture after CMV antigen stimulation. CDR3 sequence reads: CASSHSGRAQYF. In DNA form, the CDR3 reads TGTGCCAGCAGCCACAGCGGGAGGGCGCAGTATTTT.